The rows below give T cell receptor beta chains drawn from one sample of a study of CD8 T cells in ankylosing spondylitis. TCRdb reanalysed the 5' RACE reads using MiXCR and keeps one entry per CDR3 protein. The data hold roughly 130,000 distinct CDR3 sequences, with roughly 8.8% observed a single time. Sample: blood, either unsorted or a sorted T cell fraction (not recorded which). All receptors come from a male donor with ankylosing spondylitis or in good health (not recorded which). The CDR3 runs from the conserved cysteine through the conserved F or W. D genes are given only for firm matches. Rows may omit the clone size; those that give it use once, few, many or a size class.

clone_size: few
v_call: TRBV14
d_call: .
j_call: TRBJ2-2
cdr3_aa: CASSQHVGELFF
cdr3_nt: TGTGCCAGCAGCCAACACGTCGGGGAGCTGTTTTTT

clone_size: .
v_call: TRBV12-3/TRBV12-4
d_call: TRBD1
j_call: TRBJ1-2
cdr3_aa: CASSLGTGDDYGYTF
cdr3_nt: TGTGCCAGCAGTCTGGGGACAGGAGACGATTATGGCTACACCTTC

clone_size: .
v_call: TRBV3-1
d_call: .
j_call: TRBJ1-2
cdr3_aa: CASSQVRGWGYTF
cdr3_nt: TGTGCCAGCAGCCAAGTCAGGGGTTGGGGCTACACCTTC

clone_size: many
v_call: TRBV7-2
d_call: .
j_call: TRBJ2-5
cdr3_aa: CASSLEVWETQYF
cdr3_nt: TGTGCCAGCAGCTTAGAGGTTTGGGAGACCCAGTACTTC

clone_size: .
v_call: TRBV5-1
d_call: TRBD1
j_call: TRBJ2-1
cdr3_aa: CASSPGQGYNKQFF
cdr3_nt: TGCGCCAGCAGCCCGGGACAGGGGTACAATAAGCAGTTCTTC

clone_size: many
v_call: TRBV4-2
d_call: .
j_call: TRBJ2-7
cdr3_aa: CASSQDRFYEQYF
cdr3_nt: TGTGCCAGCAGCCAAGATAGGTTCTACGAGCAGTACTTC

clone_size: many
v_call: TRBV29-1
d_call: .
j_call: TRBJ2-2
cdr3_aa: CSVGGPHSLNTGELFF
cdr3_nt: TGCAGCGTTGGGGGGCCGCACAGTCTGAACACCGGGGAGCTGTTTTTT

clone_size: many
v_call: TRBV20-1
d_call: .
j_call: TRBJ2-7
cdr3_aa: CSAKPPTSAHEQYF
cdr3_nt: TGCAGTGCTAAACCACCGACATCCGCCCACGAGCAGTACTTC

clone_size: .
v_call: TRBV3-1
d_call: .
j_call: TRBJ2-1
cdr3_aa: CASSQDRVEQFF
cdr3_nt: TGTGCCAGCAGCCAAGATAGGGTGGAGCAGTTCTTC

clone_size: .
v_call: TRBV27
d_call: .
j_call: TRBJ2-1
cdr3_aa: CASSLRGDLHNEQFF
cdr3_nt: TGTGCCAGCAGTTTGAGGGGGGACCTCCACAATGAGCAGTTCTTC

clone_size: .
v_call: TRBV20-1
d_call: .
j_call: TRBJ1-1
cdr3_aa: CSASVFFRGTPWAFF
cdr3_nt: TGCAGTGCTAGCGTCTTTTTCCGGGGAACCCCATGGGCTTTCTTT

clone_size: many
v_call: TRBV20-1
d_call: .
j_call: TRBJ2-7
cdr3_aa: CSGDIRTYEQYF
cdr3_nt: TGCAGTGGGGACATAAGAACCTACGAGCAGTACTTC

clone_size: many
v_call: TRBV6-1
d_call: .
j_call: TRBJ2-7
cdr3_aa: CAGDGYEQYF
cdr3_nt: TGTGCCGGGGACGGCTACGAGCAGTACTTC

clone_size: many
v_call: TRBV27
d_call: TRBD2
j_call: TRBJ2-1
cdr3_aa: CASSLAGGPSYNEQFF
cdr3_nt: TGTGCCAGCAGTTTAGCGGGAGGGCCCTCTTACAATGAGCAGTTCTTC

clone_size: many
v_call: TRBV6-1
d_call: .
j_call: TRBJ1-5
cdr3_aa: CASRRVNRDNQPQHF
cdr3_nt: TGTGCCAGCCGACGCGTGAACAGGGACAATCAGCCCCAGCATTTT

clone_size: many
v_call: TRBV19
d_call: .
j_call: TRBJ1-1
cdr3_aa: CASTPPAGMNTEAFF
cdr3_nt: TGTGCCAGTACCCCCCCGGCGGGGATGAACACTGAAGCTTTCTTT

clone_size: many
v_call: TRBV9
d_call: .
j_call: TRBJ1-3
cdr3_aa: CASSAGRPGNTIYF
cdr3_nt: TGTGCCAGCAGCGCCGGAAGGCCCGGAAACACCATATATTTT

clone_size: .
v_call: TRBV6-2/TRBV6-3
d_call: TRBD2
j_call: TRBJ2-2
cdr3_aa: CASSYGLAGVHGELFF
cdr3_nt: TGTGCCAGCAGTTACGGCCTAGCGGGAGTTCACGGGGAGCTGTTTTTT

clone_size: many
v_call: TRBV5-1
d_call: TRBD2
j_call: TRBJ2-7
cdr3_aa: CASSLLGGKASGNYEQYF
cdr3_nt: TGCGCCAGCAGCTTACTTGGCGGGAAGGCTAGCGGGAACTACGAGCAGTACTTC

clone_size: many
v_call: TRBV20-1
d_call: TRBD2
j_call: TRBJ2-7
cdr3_aa: CSAASGSVREQYF
cdr3_nt: TGCAGTGCTGCTAGCGGGAGTGTCCGCGAGCAGTACTTC

clone_size: few
v_call: TRBV5-1
d_call: TRBD1
j_call: TRBJ2-2
cdr3_aa: CASSLALRQGTGELFF
cdr3_nt: TGCGCCAGCAGCTTGGCCCTGAGACAGGGAACCGGGGAGCTGTTTTTT

clone_size: many
v_call: TRBV27
d_call: .
j_call: TRBJ2-1
cdr3_aa: CASSQLSSYNEQFF
cdr3_nt: TGTGCCAGCAGTCAACTATCCTCCTACAATGAGCAGTTCTTC

clone_size: few
v_call: TRBV12-3/TRBV12-4
d_call: .
j_call: TRBJ2-1
cdr3_aa: CASSPIVSEQFF
cdr3_nt: TGTGCCAGCAGTCCGATTGTGAGTGAGCAGTTCTTC

clone_size: few
v_call: TRBV6-2/TRBV6-3
d_call: .
j_call: TRBJ2-1
cdr3_aa: CASSITANEQFF
cdr3_nt: TGTGCCAGCAGTATTACAGCAAATGAGCAGTTCTTC

clone_size: few
v_call: TRBV7-9
d_call: TRBD1
j_call: TRBJ1-1
cdr3_aa: CASSRQGAPEAFF
cdr3_nt: TGTGCCAGCAGCAGACAGGGGGCACCCGAAGCTTTCTTT

clone_size: many
v_call: TRBV20-1
d_call: TRBD1
j_call: TRBJ1-2
cdr3_aa: CSARAQVRGNGYTF
cdr3_nt: TGCAGTGCTAGAGCCCAGGTCAGGGGGAATGGCTACACCTTC

clone_size: many
v_call: TRBV28
d_call: .
j_call: TRBJ1-2
cdr3_aa: CASSSSGTYGYTF
cdr3_nt: TGTGCCAGCAGTTCATCCGGGACATATGGCTACACCTTC

clone_size: many
v_call: TRBV6-1
d_call: .
j_call: TRBJ2-5
cdr3_aa: CASSHGETQYF
cdr3_nt: TGTGCCAGCAGTCACGGGGAGACCCAGTACTTC

clone_size: many
v_call: TRBV20-1
d_call: .
j_call: TRBJ1-2
cdr3_aa: CSARVDTYFGGYTF
cdr3_nt: TGCAGTGCTAGGGTCGACACCTACTTTGGAGGCTACACCTTC

clone_size: many
v_call: TRBV2
d_call: TRBD1
j_call: TRBJ1-2
cdr3_aa: CASSRTGAYGYTF
cdr3_nt: TGTGCCAGCAGTCGGACAGGGGCTTATGGCTACACCTTC

clone_size: .
v_call: TRBV15
d_call: TRBD2
j_call: TRBJ2-2
cdr3_aa: CATSSGGLPGELFF
cdr3_nt: TGTGCCACCAGCTCGGGAGGCTTGCCCGGGGAGCTGTTTTTT

clone_size: .
v_call: TRBV28
d_call: .
j_call: TRBJ2-7
cdr3_aa: CASSFNSGQSSYEQYF
cdr3_nt: TGTGCCAGCAGTTTTAACTCCGGACAAAGCTCCTACGAGCAGTACTTC

clone_size: many
v_call: TRBV2
d_call: .
j_call: TRBJ1-5
cdr3_aa: CASSPGSQGGQPQHF
cdr3_nt: TGTGCCAGCAGTCCCGGTTCACAGGGCGGCCAGCCCCAGCATTTT

clone_size: many
v_call: TRBV18
d_call: TRBD1
j_call: TRBJ2-7
cdr3_aa: CASSPPDRAIYEQYF
cdr3_nt: TGTGCCAGCTCACCACCGGACAGGGCCATCTACGAGCAGTACTTC

clone_size: few
v_call: TRBV20-1
d_call: TRBD2
j_call: TRBJ2-3
cdr3_aa: CSARDLSGGSTDTQYF
cdr3_nt: TGCAGTGCTAGAGATCTCAGCGGGGGCAGCACAGATACGCAGTATTTT

clone_size: few
v_call: TRBV7-9
d_call: .
j_call: TRBJ1-2
cdr3_aa: CASSFGGPGPGGGYTF
cdr3_nt: TGTGCCAGCAGCTTCGGGGGGCCTGGGCCAGGTGGTGGCTACACCTTC

clone_size: many
v_call: TRBV27
d_call: TRBD2
j_call: TRBJ2-1
cdr3_aa: CASSFGGANNEQFF
cdr3_nt: TGTGCCAGCAGTTTCGGGGGGGCTAACAATGAGCAGTTCTTC

clone_size: many
v_call: TRBV5-1
d_call: .
j_call: TRBJ2-2
cdr3_aa: CASSRDTAEMPGELFF
cdr3_nt: TGCGCCAGCAGCAGGGACACGGCGGAGATGCCCGGGGAGCTGTTTTTT

clone_size: .
v_call: TRBV20-1
d_call: TRBD2
j_call: TRBJ2-1
cdr3_aa: CSVSGRVGNEQFF
cdr3_nt: TGCAGTGTGAGCGGGAGAGTTGGAAATGAGCAGTTCTTC

clone_size: .
v_call: TRBV12-5
d_call: TRBD1
j_call: TRBJ1-2
cdr3_aa: CASGLAGQGTEGYTF
cdr3_nt: TGTGCTAGTGGTTTGGCGGGACAGGGAACGGAAGGCTACACCTTC

clone_size: few
v_call: TRBV5-1
d_call: TRBD1
j_call: TRBJ2-7
cdr3_aa: CASQPAPHGTAFIYEQYF
cdr3_nt: TGCGCCAGCCAACCAGCTCCTCACGGGACAGCTTTCATCTACGAGCAGTACTTC

clone_size: many
v_call: TRBV20-1
d_call: TRBD2
j_call: TRBJ2-1
cdr3_aa: CSAPGLAGISYNEQFF
cdr3_nt: TGCAGTGCTCCTGGACTAGCGGGCATCTCCTACAATGAGCAGTTCTTC

clone_size: many
v_call: TRBV4-3
d_call: .
j_call: TRBJ2-6
cdr3_aa: CASSQGTGLSGANVLTF
cdr3_nt: TGCGCCAGCAGCCAAGGGACCGGCCTCTCTGGGGCCAACGTCCTGACTTTC

clone_size: .
v_call: TRBV7-8
d_call: .
j_call: TRBJ2-2
cdr3_aa: CASSFGSANTGELFF
cdr3_nt: TGTGCCAGCAGCTTCGGCAGCGCGAACACCGGGGAGCTGTTTTTT

clone_size: many
v_call: TRBV5-1
d_call: TRBD1
j_call: TRBJ2-7
cdr3_aa: CASSPDRGNYEQYF
cdr3_nt: TGCGCCAGCAGCCCGGACAGGGGGAACTACGAGCAGTACTTC

clone_size: .
v_call: TRBV28
d_call: .
j_call: TRBJ1-1
cdr3_aa: CASMGVTEAFF
cdr3_nt: TGTGCCAGCATGGGGGTCACTGAAGCTTTCTTT

clone_size: .
v_call: TRBV6-6
d_call: .
j_call: TRBJ2-7
cdr3_aa: CASQGAFYEQYF
cdr3_nt: TGTGCCAGTCAAGGTGCCTTCTACGAGCAGTACTTC

clone_size: .
v_call: TRBV20-1
d_call: TRBD2
j_call: TRBJ2-7
cdr3_aa: CSARLVAGASYEQYF
cdr3_nt: TGCAGTGCTAGACTGGTAGCGGGAGCCTCCTACGAGCAGTACTTC

clone_size: many
v_call: TRBV29-1
d_call: TRBD1
j_call: TRBJ2-7
cdr3_aa: CSVGAGTGDHEQYF
cdr3_nt: TGCAGCGTCGGAGCCGGGACAGGGGACCACGAGCAGTACTTC

clone_size: many
v_call: TRBV5-1
d_call: TRBD2
j_call: TRBJ2-5
cdr3_aa: CASSSGTSWSQETQYF
cdr3_nt: TGCGCCAGCAGCTCCGGGACTAGCTGGAGCCAAGAGACCCAGTACTTC

clone_size: many
v_call: TRBV7-2
d_call: .
j_call: TRBJ1-2
cdr3_aa: CASSSPDGRYGYTF
cdr3_nt: TGTGCCAGCAGCTCCCCAGACGGACGCTATGGCTACACCTTC

clone_size: many
v_call: TRBV7-2
d_call: .
j_call: TRBJ2-2
cdr3_aa: CASSLDTGYIGELFF
cdr3_nt: TGTGCCAGCAGCTTAGACACAGGGTACATCGGGGAGCTGTTTTTT

clone_size: few
v_call: TRBV20-1
d_call: TRBD2
j_call: TRBJ2-3
cdr3_aa: CSAGPGSGSPTDTQYF
cdr3_nt: TGCAGTGCAGGTCCCGGTAGCGGGAGTCCCACAGATACGCAGTATTTT

clone_size: few
v_call: TRBV5-6
d_call: .
j_call: TRBJ2-1
cdr3_aa: CASSPTMFWGEQKRSSYNEQFF
cdr3_nt: TGTGCCAGCAGCCCTACTATGTTTTGGGGGGAACAAAAACGTAGCTCCTACAATGAGCAGTTCTTC

clone_size: many
v_call: TRBV25-1
d_call: TRBD2
j_call: TRBJ2-1
cdr3_aa: CASIGRGVSDEQFF
cdr3_nt: TGTGCCAGCATTGGACGGGGGGTTTCCGATGAGCAGTTCTTC